The sequence of this T cell receptor (beta chain) was determined in a study of vaccination and CD4 T cells after COVID-19. Overall study context: For each participant, vaccination comprised two doses of either the BNT162b2 or the mRNA-1273 vaccine. Study findings and constraints: Rising from about 20 to 38, the median of SARS-CoV-2-reactive clonotypes did not change significantly.

Cultured CD4+ T-cell DNA underwent Oncomine TCR Beta short-read sequencing. Using its own MiXCR run on the PCR reads, TCRdb lists one record per CDR3 protein. The sample has 12,000 to 15,000 distinct CDR3 sequences; 52% are singletons. Trimming removed 0 bases at V and 3 bases at J, with 8 bases between. The CDR3 covers 13 residues. CDR1 and CDR2 (germline): GTSNPN, SVGIG (reference sequence). Note on this clonotype: Its antigen remains unidentified.

Treatment indicated: roughly ten-day PBMC culture with coronavirus spike peptide pools or control peptides (ViraFEST assay). PCR positivity was dated March to December 2020, before US Alpha, Beta and Delta variants. The sample taken for sequencing was CD4+ T cells from blood, cultured in vitro. This receptor was taken from a human donor who had recovered from COVID-19. J is TRBJ1-2 and V is TRBV30, with D perhaps TRBD1 (5 bases). CDR3 region: CAWSVLGDYGYTF. In DNA, the CDR3 is TGTGCCTGGAGTGTACTGGGGGACTATGGCTACACCTTC.